This T cell receptor beta chain was captured by sequencing in a study of shared clonotypes between healthy human individuals. The method was immunoSEQ multiplex PCR; TCRdb's version includes in-frame clones alone and lacks a portion of them. Altogether more than 2,000,000 clones are present, 85% to 95% being singletons, with the ten largest covering 0.39%. Germline loops: CDR1 MGHRA, CDR2 YSYEKL. CDR3 length: 14 residues. The V end was cut by 2 bases, the J end by 14 bases, with 19 bases between. General observations from the study: With a few donors compared, about 5% of naive CD4 clonotypes were shared. On the whole, naive subsets had larger estimated richness than memory subsets had.

A note on this clone: Antigen specificity is unknown.

This chain uses TRBV4-1 with TRBJ2-1; D is undetermined. The specimen was naive CD4+ T cells from PBMCs. Indicated subset: CD45RA+ positively selected. The TCR comes from a man aged 18 to 29 in good health. Some clones in this sample may be carry-over from other donors' samples. As DNA, the CDR3 is TGCGCCAGCAGCCAAAGTATGGGGTTAGATGGAAAGTTCTTC. Its protein product is CASSQSMGLDGKFF.